The subject of this entry is one T cell receptor beta chain. The data are from a study of blood T cell repertoires in COVID-19. As originally analysed: Reference gene primers were amplified, and this amplification served to estimate nucleated cell counts. Libraries were prepared by immunoSEQ multiplex PCR; TCRdb keeps only in-frame clonotypes and omits some of them. From that table come the V and J calls and clone size; the DNA was used to work out D and trimming. The data show 150,000 to 200,000 clones, 70% to 80% seen once. Patients in Seattle were enrolled during active infection, then followed longitudinally. V lost 5 bases and J lost 0, with 11 bases in between. The length of the CDR3 is 15 residues. From germline, CDR1 is SNHLY and CDR2 FYNNEI.

The rearrangement links TRBV2 to TRBJ1-5; TRBD1 is a possible D gene (6 bases). The sample taken for sequencing was peripheral blood. The clonotype comes from a woman aged 40 to 50 with COVID-19, enrolled during active disease. CDR3 sequence reads: CASSPDRYSNQPQHF. The CDR3 nucleotides are TGTGCCAGCAGTCCCGACAGGTATAGCAATCAGCCCCAGCATTTT.